This passage covers 22 T cell receptor beta chains from one sample sequenced in a study of cytomegalovirus exposure and HLA in healthy donors. The PCR was carried out with 60 Vbeta primers and 13 Jbeta primers. Profiled with immunoSEQ multiplex PCR; TCRdb holds only in-frame clones, not every one. This table has over 80,000 clones, roughly four fifths appearing once. Sequences were obtained from PBMCs. Receptor source: a man aged 30 to 45 in good health and CMV-seropositive.

V usage is TRBV6-5 and J usage is TRBJ2-2; D is uncertain. The CDR3 contains 11 residues. Germline assignment: CDR1 MNHEY and CDR2 SVGAGI. V was cut by 7 bases and J by 7 bases, with 7 bases left in between. CDR3 amino acids: CASTTGGELFF. The CDR3 bases are TGTGCCAGCACAACGGGCGGGGAGCTGTTTTTT.

This clone was seen a single time. The CDR3 spells CASSSGQNMAYEQYF. CDR3 sequence (DNA): TGTGCCAGCAGCTCCGGACAGAATATGGCCTACGAGCAGTACTTC. This sequence joins TRBV7-9 and TRBJ2-7, with a weak D call TRBD1 (6 bases). The germline CDR1 and CDR2 sequences are SEHNR and FQNEAQ (reference sequence). V lost 4 bases and J lost 2, with 15 bases in between. The CDR3 is made up of 15 amino acids.

The V and J genes are TRBV7-2 and TRBJ2-7; TRBD2 matches 10 bases. Germline assignment: CDR1 SGHTA and CDR2 FQGNSA. CDR3 length: 16 residues. The V and J ends lost 5 bases and 0 bases, in that order; junction bases with no gene match: 7. The CDR3 is CASSRRLAGASYEQYF. In DNA form, the CDR3 reads TGTGCCAGCAGCCGGCGGCTAGCGGGAGCCTCCTACGAGCAGTACTTC.

This sequence joins TRBV7-2 and TRBJ2-5, with 10 bases lining up with TRBD1. The CDR3 totals 14 residues. V lost 5 bases, J lost 4 bases, and 4 bases stayed unmatched. CDR1 is SGHTA and CDR2 is FQGNSA in the germline V gene. The CDR3 region has the DNA TGTGCCAGCAGCAAGACAGGGGGCGGAGAGACCCAGTACTTC. It yields the protein CASSKTGGGETQYF.

The gene calls are TRBV6-4 and TRBJ2-5; 11 nucleotides align to TRBD2. Germline V gives CDR1 MRHNA, CDR2 SNTAGT. CDR3 length: 15 residues. Trimming took 6 bases from V and 5 from J; bases not matched to a gene: 8. The DNA for the CDR3 is TGTGCCAGCAGCGTACTAGCGGGAGAAGGGGAGACCCAGTACTTC. This translates into CASSVLAGEGETQYF.

This chain links TRBV19 with TRBJ2-3; TRBD2 matches at 9 bases. In germline, CDR1 is LNHDA, CDR2 SQIVND (reference sequence). The CDR3 is 15 amino acids. J gave up 2 bases and V 6 bases, and 6 bases lay outside the gene matches. The CDR3 reads CASSSTSGYTDTQYF. The CDR3 coding sequence is TGTGCCAGTAGCTCGACTAGCGGATACACAGATACGCAGTATTTT.

This clone was seen just once. In nucleotides, the CDR3 is TGTGCCAGCAGTTTATTAGTTCAGCCCCAGCATTTT. Amino acids: CASSLLVQPQHF. The rearrangement uses TRBV28 and TRBJ1-5; D gene unclear. Germline V gene sequence: CDR1 MDHEN, CDR2 SYDVKM. This CDR3 is 12 amino acids long. V dropped 1 base and J dropped 6 bases, with 4 bases sitting between them. The full variable domain, in which reference TRBV28 and TRBJ1-5 provide the parts outside the CDR3, is DVKVTQSSRYLVKRTGEKVFLECVQDMDHENMFWYRQDPGLGLRLIYFSYDVKMKEKGDIPEGYSVSREKKERFSLILESASTNQTSMYLCASSLLVQPQHFGDGTRLSIL.

The chain combines TRBV9 with TRBJ2-7; 8 bases align to TRBD1. Per germline, CDR1 SGDLS and CDR2 YYNGEE. CDR3 length: 15 amino acids. V shed 6 bases, J shed 3 bases, and the junction held 11 bases outside the gene matches. CDR3 nucleotides: TGTGCCAGCACTGTAGGTCCAGGGGGCATCTACGAGCAGTACTTC. Translation: CASTVGPGGIYEQYF.

The V and J genes are TRBV9 and TRBJ2-2; tentative D call: TRBD2 (6 bases). Between the trimmed V and J ends, which lost 3 bases and 11 bases, there was a span of 20 bases. CDR1 and CDR2 from the germline V gene are SGDLS and YYNGEE. The CDR3 spans 15 residues. CDR3 sequence reads: CASSAPPVGGPELFF. The CDR3, as DNA: TGTGCCAGCAGCGCCCCACCGGTTGGAGGGCCAGAGCTGTTTTTT.

This chain uses TRBV6-6 with TRBJ2-3; 7 bases map to TRBD2. There are 15 residues in the CDR3. The junction had 9 bases not matched to a gene; V was cut back by 9 bases and J by 0 bases. Per the germline V gene, CDR1 is MNHNY and CDR2 is SVGAGI (reference sequence). CDR3 sequence (DNA): TGTGCCAGTCAGGATGGGGGGGTTAGCACAGATACGCAGTATTTT. Encoded protein: CASQDGGVSTDTQYF.

V is TRBV14 and J is TRBJ1-5; D gene ambiguous. The CDR3 is 15 amino acids. The V and J ends lost 10 bases and 5 bases respectively, with 21 bases between them. From germline, CDR1 is SGHDN and CDR2 FVKESK. The CDR3 protein is CATPRGSVFDQPQHF. For the CDR3, the DNA is TGTGCCACCCCACGAGGATCGGTTTTCGATCAGCCCCAGCATTTT.

The CDR3 coding sequence is TGTGCCAGCAGTGAGGGTCCGATGAACACTGAAGCTTTCTTT. Protein product: CASSEGPMNTEAFF. The chain combines TRBV28 with TRBJ1-1; D remains unclear. The germline CDR1 and CDR2 sequences are MDHEN and SYDVKM. Deletions cut 5 bases from V and 0 bases from J, with 10 bases between. The CDR3 consists of 14 residues.

The V call is TRBV14, the J call TRBJ2-1, with TRBD1 matching 12 bases. The CDR3 is 18 amino acids. With V trimmed by 2 bases and J by 3 bases, 8 bases remained unmatched. Looked up from germline, CDR1 is SGHDN and CDR2 is FVKESK. CDR3 residues: CASSQHPGQGAFYNEQFF. The DNA for the CDR3 is TGTGCCAGCAGCCAACACCCGGGACAGGGGGCTTTCTACAATGAGCAGTTCTTC. The variable domain in full, completed from reference TRBV14 and TRBJ2-1, reads EAGVTQFPSHSVIEKGQTVTLRCDPISGHDNLYWYRRVMGKEIKFLLHFVKESKQDESGMPNNRFLAERTGGTYSTLKVQPAELEDSGVYFCASSQHPGQGAFYNEQFFGPGTRLTVL.

This chain joins TRBV4-3 and TRBJ2-7; 9 bases are a match to TRBD1. CDR1 LGHNA and CDR2 YSLEER come from the germline V gene. The V gene end was trimmed by 1 base and the J gene end by 7 bases; junction bases not matched to a gene: 8. CDR3 length equals 15 residues. CDR3 loop: CASSQAGTGSKEQYF. CDR3 nucleotide sequence: TGCGCCAGCAGCCAAGCCGGGACAGGGTCTAAAGAGCAGTACTTC.

The genes are TRBV19 and TRBJ1-2; the D gene is possibly TRBD1 (6 bases). This CDR3 has 15 residues. Germline CDR1 and CDR2: LNHDA and SQIVND (reference sequence). Trimming stripped 3 bases from V and 8 bases from J, with 19 bases between. CDR3 region: CASSITGPRDRGYTF. The DNA of the CDR3 is TGTGCCAGTAGTATCACCGGGCCCCGCGACAGGGGCTACACCTTC.

The rearrangement uses TRBV9 and TRBJ2-5, with 7 nucleotides matching TRBD1. From germline, CDR1 is SGDLS and CDR2 YYNGEE. The CDR3 loop spans 13 amino acids. Trimming cost V 3 bases and J 3 bases; bases outside gene matches: 2. The CDR3 region has the DNA TGTGCCAGCAGCGCGGGGACAGAAGAGACCCAGTACTTC. This codes for CASSAGTEETQYF.

The chain carries TRBV6-5 and TRBJ1-2, with 11 bases fitting TRBD1. V lost 5 bases, J lost 5 bases, and 4 bases stayed unmatched. The CDR3 runs 14 residues. The germline V gene encodes CDR1 MNHEY and CDR2 SVGAGI. The CDR3 DNA reads as TGTGCCAGCAGTCAGGGACAGGGGGTTTATGGCTACACCTTC. This gives the protein CASSQGQGVYGYTF.

The chain joins TRBV7-7 to TRBJ2-3, with 10 bases matching TRBD2. The CDR3 spans 15 residues. The junction had 7 bases not matched to a gene; V was cut back by 5 bases and J by 5 bases. The germline V gene encodes CDR1 SSHAT and CDR2 FNYEAQ (reference sequence). DNA of the CDR3: TGTGCCAGCAGCCCCGGACTAGCGGTGGTAGATACGCAGTATTTT. Translated: CASSPGLAVVDTQYF. Combining the CDR3 with reference TRBV7-7 and TRBJ2-3 gives the whole variable domain GAGVSQSPRYKVTKRGQDVTLRCDPISSHATLYWYQQALGQGPEFLTYFNYEAQPDKSGLPSDRFSAERPEGSISTLTIQRTEQRDSAMYRCASSPGLAVVDTQYFGPGTRLTVL.

On this clone: An end of the junction does not agree with germline; a read error may underlie this. V and J are TRBV28 and TRBJ2-7, with 8 bases fitting TRBD1. Germline V lookup: CDR1 MDHEN, CDR2 SYDVKM. The CDR3 spans 12 residues. CDR3: CASSLSLDRVNF. The CDR3 DNA sequence: TGTGCCAGCAGTTTATCCCTGGACAGGGTGAACTTC.

The V gene is TRBV10-2, the J gene TRBJ2-7; 15 bases fit TRBD2. This CDR3 has 18 residues. The germline gives CDR1 WSHSY, CDR2 SAAADI. J gave up 4 bases and V 6 bases, and 13 bases lay outside the gene matches. The CDR3 sequence is CASSKGLAGGGDKYEQYF. The DNA for the CDR3 is TGCGCCAGCAGCAAAGGACTAGCGGGAGGGGGGGACAAGTACGAGCAGTACTTC.

This clone was seen only once. The chain carries TRBV29-1 and TRBJ1-2; 12 bases agree with TRBD1. The CDR3 spans 15 residues. The J segment lost 3 bases and the V segment lost 5 bases, leaving 7 bases of the junction unmatched. Germline lookup yields CDR1 SQVTM and CDR2 ANQGSEA. CDR3 sequence (DNA): TGCAGCGTTTCCGGGGACAGGGGGCGCGACTATGGCTACACCTTC. Translated, it gives CSVSGDRGRDYGYTF.

The chain combines TRBV6-1 with TRBJ2-7; 8 positions match TRBD2. The CDR3 has 13 residues. The germline V gene encodes CDR1 MNHNS and CDR2 SASEGT. The trim removed 7 bases at V and 2 bases at J, leaving 4 bases unmatched. Here the CDR3 reads CASMVAGPYEQYF. The CDR3 DNA follows: TGTGCCAGCATGGTAGCGGGGCCCTACGAGCAGTACTTC.